Listed below are T cell receptor beta chains from one sample, sequenced in a study of long-term antiretroviral therapy in people with HIV. Method: immunoSEQ multiplex PCR; TCRdb's copy keeps in-frame clones and lacks some. Counted here are about 23,000 clones, over 75% occurring once; the ten biggest clones make up approximately 6%. The sample consisted of unsorted PBMCs, taken 0.6 years after starting antiretroviral therapy. The receptors stem from a man aged 55 to 70 with HIV. The CDR3 runs from the conserved cysteine through the conserved F or W. The order of the fields is D gene, J gene, clone size, V gene, CDR3 protein, CDR3 DNA. A D gene is named only where the DNA matches it firmly. Clone size appears in some rows only: once, few, many, or a class for an expanded clone.

D gene: -
J gene: TRBJ2-1
clone size: once
V gene: TRBV7-9
CDR3 protein: CASSLVQGKSPHNEQFF
CDR3 DNA: TGTGCCAGCAGCTTAGTCCAGGGGAAATCCCCCCACAATGAGCAGTTCTTC

D gene: TRBD2
J gene: TRBJ2-3
clone size: -
V gene: TRBV7-2
CDR3 protein: CASQGTSGAFNTQYF
CDR3 DNA: TGTGCCAGTCAGGGGACTAGCGGGGCCTTTAATACGCAGTATTTT

D gene: TRBD1
J gene: TRBJ2-7
clone size: -
V gene: TRBV10-3
CDR3 protein: CAISEGDRVDEQYF
CDR3 DNA: TGTGCCATCAGTGAGGGGGACAGGGTGGACGAGCAGTACTTC

D gene: TRBD1
J gene: TRBJ2-3
clone size: -
V gene: TRBV5-4
CDR3 protein: CASSSLQGITDTQYF
CDR3 DNA: TGTGCCAGCAGCTCACTACAGGGGATAACAGATACGCAGTATTTT

D gene: -
J gene: TRBJ2-2
clone size: -
V gene: TRBV15
CDR3 protein: CATSRGGAGESTGELFF
CDR3 DNA: TGTGCCACCAGCAGAGGGGGGGCAGGGGAAAGCACCGGGGAGCTGTTTTTT

D gene: TRBD1
J gene: TRBJ2-6
clone size: -
V gene: TRBV18
CDR3 protein: CASSPGQGRSGANVLTF
CDR3 DNA: TGTGCCAGCTCACCTGGACAGGGCCGCTCTGGGGCCAACGTCCTGACTTTC

D gene: TRBD1
J gene: TRBJ2-2
clone size: -
V gene: TRBV19
CDR3 protein: CASRPPGQANTGELFF
CDR3 DNA: TGTGCCAGTAGACCCCCCGGACAGGCGAACACCGGGGAGCTGTTTTTT

D gene: -
J gene: TRBJ2-7
clone size: -
V gene: TRBV10-3
CDR3 protein: CAISESTALDEQYF
CDR3 DNA: TGTGCCATCAGTGAGTCGACGGCTCTAGACGAGCAGTACTTC

D gene: -
J gene: TRBJ1-2
clone size: -
V gene: TRBV7-2
CDR3 protein: CASSPHLRGDYGYTF
CDR3 DNA: TGTGCCAGCAGCCCCCATTTGAGGGGTGACTATGGCTACACCTTC

D gene: -
J gene: TRBJ2-2
clone size: -
V gene: TRBV18
CDR3 protein: CASSPESGELFF
CDR3 DNA: TGTGCCAGCTCACCTGAGTCCGGGGAGCTGTTTTTT

D gene: -
J gene: TRBJ1-2
clone size: -
V gene: TRBV15
CDR3 protein: CATSRDLELSNYGYTF
CDR3 DNA: TGTGCCACCAGCAGAGATCTTGAGCTTTCTAACTATGGCTACACCTTC

D gene: -
J gene: TRBJ1-3
clone size: -
V gene: TRBV7-9
CDR3 protein: CASSLGLGDSGNTIYF
CDR3 DNA: TGTGCCAGCAGCTTGGGATTGGGTGACTCTGGAAACACCATATATTTT

D gene: -
J gene: TRBJ2-1
clone size: -
V gene: TRBV27
CDR3 protein: CASMLASPSYNEQFF
CDR3 DNA: TGTGCCAGCATGCTAGCTAGCCCCTCCTACAATGAGCAGTTCTTC

D gene: -
J gene: TRBJ2-7
clone size: -
V gene: TRBV29-1
CDR3 protein: CSVGSYEQYF
CDR3 DNA: TGCAGCGTTGGAAGCTACGAGCAGTACTTC

D gene: -
J gene: TRBJ2-5
clone size: -
V gene: TRBV19
CDR3 protein: CASSIGLVGAQYF
CDR3 DNA: TGTGCCAGTAGTATCGGCCTCGTGGGGGCCCAGTACTTC

D gene: -
J gene: TRBJ2-5
clone size: -
V gene: TRBV5-1
CDR3 protein: CASSPLPGETQYF
CDR3 DNA: TGCGCCAGCAGCCCCCTCCCGGGAGAGACCCAGTACTTC

D gene: TRBD1
J gene: TRBJ2-7
clone size: once
V gene: TRBV19
CDR3 protein: CASSRDRAAYEQYF
CDR3 DNA: TGTGCCAGCTCCCGGGACAGGGCTGCCTACGAGCAGTACTTC

D gene: -
J gene: TRBJ2-7
clone size: -
V gene: TRBV11-2
CDR3 protein: CASSLSYSAAYEQYF
CDR3 DNA: TGTGCCAGCAGCTTATCTTATTCGGCAGCCTACGAGCAGTACTTC

D gene: TRBD2
J gene: TRBJ2-7
clone size: -
V gene: TRBV7-2
CDR3 protein: CASSSTSGVSYEQYF
CDR3 DNA: TGTGCCAGCAGCTCAACTAGCGGGGTCTCCTACGAGCAGTACTTC

D gene: TRBD1
J gene: TRBJ1-3
clone size: few
V gene: TRBV30
CDR3 protein: CAWSSGWTGGTGNTIYF
CDR3 DNA: TGTGCCTGGAGTTCGGGATGGACAGGGGGGACCGGAAACACCATATATTTT

D gene: TRBD1
J gene: TRBJ2-7
clone size: -
V gene: TRBV7-2
CDR3 protein: CASSSGQGGAGYEQYF
CDR3 DNA: TGTGCCAGCAGCTCCGGACAGGGTGGGGCTGGCTACGAGCAGTACTTC

D gene: -
J gene: TRBJ1-1
clone size: -
V gene: TRBV18
CDR3 protein: CASSSHPSDGIEAFF
CDR3 DNA: TGTGCCAGCTCATCCCACCCCTCAGACGGTATTGAAGCTTTCTTT